This T cell receptor (beta chain) was captured by sequencing in a study of T cell responses to AZD1222 COVID-19 vaccine. With V trimmed by 4 bases and J by 2 bases, 2 bases remained unmatched. The germline V gene encodes CDR1 SGHAT and CDR2 FQNNGV. The CDR3 is 15 amino acids. Only in-frame clones appear in the TCRdb table, and some are missing; sequencing was by immunoSEQ multiplex PCR. The sample has around 100,000 clones, 70% to 90% seen once; the top ten hold 2% to 2.5%. About this clone: Antigen specificity is unknown.

The analysis combined second doses at about 4 or about 12 weeks. Study results and limitations: Dominant CD4 TCR responses targeted spike regions 160-218 and 743-854.

The sequencing here drew on peripheral blood, taken 28 days after the second AZD1222 dose. The chain carries TRBV11-2 and TRBJ1-5; 10 positions match TRBD1. The source of this sequence is an adult who received the AZD1222 COVID-19 vaccine. The CDR3 DNA sequence: TGTGCCAGCAGCTCGACAGGGGGCGGCAATCAGCCCCAGCATTTT. Its protein is CASSSTGGGNQPQHF.